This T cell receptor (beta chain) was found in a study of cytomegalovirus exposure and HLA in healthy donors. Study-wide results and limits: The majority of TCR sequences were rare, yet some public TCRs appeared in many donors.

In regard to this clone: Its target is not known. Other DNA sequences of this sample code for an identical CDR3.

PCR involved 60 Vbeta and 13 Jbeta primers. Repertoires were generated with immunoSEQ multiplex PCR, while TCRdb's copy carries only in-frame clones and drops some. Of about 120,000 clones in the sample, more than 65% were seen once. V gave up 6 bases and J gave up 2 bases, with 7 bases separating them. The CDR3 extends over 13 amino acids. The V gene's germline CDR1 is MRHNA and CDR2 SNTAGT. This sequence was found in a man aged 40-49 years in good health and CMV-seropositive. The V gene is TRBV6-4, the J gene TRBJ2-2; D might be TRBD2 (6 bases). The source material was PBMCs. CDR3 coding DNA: TGTGCCAGCAGCGGGACTAACACCGGGGAGCTGTTTTTT. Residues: CASSGTNTGELFF.